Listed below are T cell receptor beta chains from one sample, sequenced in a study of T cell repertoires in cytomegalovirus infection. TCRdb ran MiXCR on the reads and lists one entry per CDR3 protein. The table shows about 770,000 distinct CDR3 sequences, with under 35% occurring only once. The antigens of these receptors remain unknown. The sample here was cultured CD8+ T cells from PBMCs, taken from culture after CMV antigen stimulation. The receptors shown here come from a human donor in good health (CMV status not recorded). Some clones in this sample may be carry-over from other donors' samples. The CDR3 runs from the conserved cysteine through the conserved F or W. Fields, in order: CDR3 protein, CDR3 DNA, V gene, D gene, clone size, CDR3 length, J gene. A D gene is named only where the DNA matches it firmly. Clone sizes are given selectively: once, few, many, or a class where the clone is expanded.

CATSRDRGARDEQFF TGTGCCACCAGCAGAGATCGAGGGGCCCGGGATGAGCAGTTCTTC TRBV15 NA NA 15 TRBJ2-1
CASSYRTAGISSYNEQFF TGTGCCAGCAGCTATAGAACGGCGGGGATTAGCTCCTACAATGAGCAGTTCTTC TRBV7-6 NA many 18 TRBJ2-1
CARSLFCHEQYF TGTGCCAGAAGCTTGTTTTGCCACGAGCAGTACTTC TRBV5-3 NA NA 12 TRBJ2-7
CASIGLPSTDTQYF TGTGCCAGCATCGGTCTACCAAGCACAGATACGCAGTATTTT TRBV12-3/TRBV12-4 NA NA 14 TRBJ2-3
CASSSQNSGLGEQYF TGTGCCAGCAGCTCACAAAACAGCGGCTTAGGAGAGCAGTACTTC TRBV7-9 NA few 15 TRBJ2-7
CASSTLRDRGTEAFF TGTGCCAGTAGTACCCTCAGGGACAGGGGGACTGAAGCTTTCTTT TRBV19 TRBD1 NA 15 TRBJ1-1
CASTVQGFLVF TGTGCCAGCACAGTACAGGGTTTTTTGGTCTTC TRBV12-3/TRBV12-4 NA NA 11 TRBJ2-1
CATSRGAGDNEQFF TGTGCCACCTCCAGAGGAGCGGGGGACAATGAGCAGTTCTTC TRBV24-1 TRBD2 few 14 TRBJ2-1
CASSLPLLAEWQNTGELFF TGTGCCAGCAGCCTCCCCCTTCTAGCGGAGTGGCAGAACACCGGGGAGCTGTTTTTT TRBV7-9 TRBD2 few 19 TRBJ2-2
CASSPATANTEAFF TGTGCCAGCTCACCCGCGACTGCTAACACTGAAGCTTTCTTT TRBV18 NA many 14 TRBJ1-1
CASIGSRAWDGELFF TGTGCCAGCATAGGAAGTAGGGCTTGGGACGGGGAGCTGTTTTTT TRBV6-1 NA few 15 TRBJ2-2
CASSVQGYGTEAFF TGTGCCAGCAGCGTCCAGGGCTACGGCACTGAAGCTTTCTTT TRBV5-6 NA few 14 TRBJ1-1
CASSDRGGGANVLTF TGTGCCAGCAGCGACAGGGGAGGTGGGGCCAACGTCCTGACTTTC TRBV7-6 TRBD1 NA 15 TRBJ2-6
CASSLEYSPGQRNTGELFF TGTGCCAGCAGCTTAGAATATTCTCCGGGACAGCGGAACACCGGGGAGCTGTTTTTT TRBV7-9 TRBD1 NA 19 TRBJ2-2
CASSLGWGSLSTDTQYF TGTGCCAGCAGTTTAGGGTGGGGATCCCTCAGCACAGATACGCAGTATTTT TRBV27 NA NA 17 TRBJ2-3
CATSDRKDTQYF TGTGCCACCAGTGACCGAAAAGATACGCAGTATTTT TRBV24-1 NA few 12 TRBJ2-3
CASSLGTGGTNYGYTF TGTGCCAGCAGTTTGGGGACAGGGGGGACCAACTATGGCTACACCTTC TRBV12-3/TRBV12-4 TRBD1 many 16 TRBJ1-2
CASRGPGQSSYNEQFF TGTGCCAGCAGGGGCCCAGGACAGAGCTCCTACAATGAGCAGTTCTTC TRBV28 NA few 16 TRBJ2-1
CASSPPDVYLDTQYF TGTGCCAGCAGCCCCCCGGACGTCTACCTGGATACGCAGTATTTT TRBV7-9 NA NA 15 TRBJ2-3
CASSTRGASPYNEQFF TGTGCCAGCAGCACCAGGGGGGCTTCACCTTACAATGAGCAGTTCTTC TRBV7-3 NA many 16 TRBJ2-1
CATSDPNRGPTGELFF TGTGCCACCAGTGACCCTAACAGGGGCCCCACCGGGGAGCTGTTTTTT TRBV24-1 TRBD1 NA 16 TRBJ2-2
CASRFSGQGGPELFF TGTGCCAGTCGGTTCTCGGGACAGGGAGGCCCGGAACTGTTTTTT TRBV12-3/TRBV12-4 TRBD1 medium-sized 15 TRBJ1-4
CATSRAGTADHTIYF TGTGCCACCAGCAGAGCCGGGACTGCCGACCACACCATATATTTT TRBV15 NA NA 15 TRBJ1-3
CASSLRPTGELFF TGTGCCAGCAGCCTTCGGCCCACCGGGGAGCTGTTTTTT TRBV6-5 NA NA 13 TRBJ2-2
CASSYSNSRQETQYF TGTGCCAGCAGTTACTCGAACTCTAGGCAAGAGACCCAGTACTTC TRBV6-5 NA NA 15 TRBJ2-5
CASSGRGTQYF TGTGCCAGCAGTGGGAGGGGTACGCAGTATTTT TRBV9 TRBD2 NA 11 TRBJ2-3
CATSNVDSGTEAFF TGTGCCACCAGCAATGTGGATTCGGGCACTGAAGCTTTCTTT TRBV15 NA NA 14 TRBJ1-1
CASSIRGGTDTQYF TGTGCCAGTAGTATCCGGGGCGGCACAGATACGCAGTATTTT TRBV19 NA few 14 TRBJ2-3
CASSRENNEQFF TGTGCCAGCAGCCGGGAGAACAATGAGCAGTTCTTC TRBV7-6 NA few 12 TRBJ2-1
CASSERSALYEQFF TGTGCCAGCAGTGAGAGATCAGCTTTATATGAGCAGTTCTTC TRBV6-1 NA NA 14 TRBJ2-1
CASSLRGDEQYF TGTGCCAGCAGTTTAAGGGGCGACGAGCAGTACTTC TRBV6-6 NA NA 12 TRBJ2-7
CASSGDRSYGYTF TGTGCCAGCAGTGGGGACAGGTCCTATGGCTACACCTTC TRBV27 TRBD1 NA 13 TRBJ1-2
CASSLVARSSGNTIYF TGTGCCAGCAGCTTAGTGGCCAGGAGCTCTGGAAACACCATATATTTT TRBV7-6 NA NA 16 TRBJ1-3
CASSPGDIGGYEQFF TGCGCCAGCAGTCCCGGGGACATAGGGGGGTATGAGCAGTTCTTC TRBV4-1 NA few 15 TRBJ2-1
CASSQEGGLTEAFF TGCGCCAGCAGCCAAGAGGGGGGGCTTACTGAAGCTTTCTTT TRBV4-1 NA NA 14 TRBJ1-1
CASSPGTSIIEQYF TGTGCCAGCAGTCCCGGGACTAGTATTATCGAGCAGTACTTC TRBV6-6 TRBD2 NA 14 TRBJ2-7
CASSYTRNNEQFF TGTGCCAGCAGTTACACTCGGAACAATGAGCAGTTCTTC TRBV6-5 NA few 13 TRBJ2-1
CASSEVPSYEQYF TGCGCCAGCAGTGAAGTCCCTTCCTACGAGCAGTACTTC TRBV10-2 NA NA 13 TRBJ2-7
CASSLESGVDTEAFF TGTGCCAGCAGCTTAGAGTCAGGGGTGGACACTGAAGCTTTCTTT TRBV11-2 NA few 15 TRBJ1-1
CASSYWGQGPNNEQFF TGTGCCAGCAGTTACTGGGGACAGGGTCCGAACAATGAGCAGTTCTTC TRBV6-2/TRBV6-3 TRBD1 few 16 TRBJ2-1
CASSFDEKLFF TGTGCCAGCAGCTTCGACGAAAAACTGTTTTTT TRBV7-9 NA many 11 TRBJ1-4
CSARVGGVGNEQFF TGCAGTGCTAGAGTGGGGGGGGTGGGCAATGAGCAGTTCTTC TRBV20-1 TRBD2 NA 14 TRBJ2-1
CASSLYRDGDEKLFF TGTGCCAGCAGCTTATACCGGGACGGGGATGAAAAACTGTTTTTT TRBV7-6 NA many 15 TRBJ1-4
CASSSQFAPSSYNEQFF TGTGCCAGCAGCTCACAGTTTGCGCCTAGCTCCTACAATGAGCAGTTCTTC TRBV11-2 NA few 17 TRBJ2-1
CASSFLDRVHEQYF TGTGCCAGCAGTTTTCTGGACAGGGTCCACGAGCAGTACTTC TRBV27 TRBD1 NA 14 TRBJ2-7
CASSFPLRKTGELFF TGTGCCAGCAGTTTTCCGCTGCGCAAGACCGGGGAGCTGTTTTTT TRBV28 NA NA 15 TRBJ2-2
CATGVVYGYTF TGCGCCACGGGGGTCGTCTATGGCTACACCTTC TRBV10-2 NA NA 11 TRBJ1-2
CASSRPPGRTGSRTTNEKLFF TGTGCCAGCAGCCGTCCACCGGGAAGGACAGGGTCAAGGACAACTAATGAAAAACTGTTTTTT TRBV7-2 TRBD1 many 21 TRBJ1-4
CATGLAGIKEQFF TGTGCCACAGGACTAGCGGGGATCAAGGAGCAGTTCTTC TRBV27 TRBD2 NA 13 TRBJ2-1
CASSPEDSYYGYTF TGTGCCAGCAGCCCAGAGGACAGCTACTATGGCTACACCTTC TRBV2 NA NA 14 TRBJ1-2
CATSEGPGYQETQYF TGTGCCACCAGTGAAGGGCCGGGATACCAAGAGACCCAGTACTTC TRBV24-1 NA NA 15 TRBJ2-5
CAIHSTMNTEAFF TGTGCCATCCATTCGACGATGAACACTGAAGCTTTCTTT TRBV2 NA once 13 TRBJ1-1
CASSNITSFRGHPTEAFF TGTGCCAGCAGTAATATCACCTCATTCCGGGGCCACCCCACTGAAGCTTTCTTT TRBV7-2 NA NA 18 TRBJ1-1
CASSATLTTNEKLFF TGTGCCAGCAGCGCAACTCTTACAACTAATGAAAAACTGTTTTTT TRBV7-6 NA NA 15 TRBJ1-4
CAIWGGSSYNEQFF TGTGCCATCTGGGGGGGCAGCTCCTACAATGAGCAGTTCTTC TRBV10-3 NA few 14 TRBJ2-1
CASSLFQGLAYGYTF TGTGCCAGCAGTTTGTTTCAGGGGCTGGCCTATGGCTACACCTTC TRBV12-3/TRBV12-4 NA few 15 TRBJ1-2
CASRRAGAPPGELFF TGTGCCAGCAGACGAGCGGGGGCTCCCCCAGGGGAGCTGTTTTTT TRBV2 TRBD2 NA 15 TRBJ2-2
CASSYGTGPGEQYF TGTGCCAGCAGTTACGGCACGGGACCTGGCGAGCAGTACTTC TRBV6-8 NA NA 14 TRBJ2-7
CASSFDQTGLNYGYTF TGTGCCAGCAGCTTTGACCAGACCGGACTTAACTATGGCTACACCTTC TRBV7-6 NA NA 16 TRBJ1-2